The entry that follows covers one T cell receptor (beta chain) sequence. What antigen it recognizes has not been identified. Base qualities are not provided; no much larger clone lies one nucleotide away. Including cysteine and phenylalanine, the CDR3 has 13 amino acids. Just CDR3 DNA is preserved here, 39 bases in frame from base 1. Trimmed from V: 4 bases; trimmed from J: 4 bases; junction bases lacking a gene match: 3. From a lookup of the germline V gene (reference sequence), CDR1 and CDR2 are SEHNR and FQNEAQ. The library relied on the immunoSEQ multiplex PCR assay. For the multiplex PCR, a mixture combining 60 forward primers for TCR Vbeta segments and 13 reverse primers for TCR Jbeta segments was used. The CDR3 region of rearranged TCR beta genes was amplified from genomic DNA by a multiplex PCR assay. On the Illumina HiSeq System, the amplified TCR beta libraries were sequenced as 87-base-pair reads. The original methods were these. A later analysis tallied roughly 80 million unique TCR beta chains across the 666 repertoires, and approximately 12 million of those chains were shared by two or more donors. To remove PCR and sequencing errors, raw reads were error-corrected and collapsed into unique sequences using a nearest-neighbor algorithm that merged closely related sequences. To assign V, D and J gene segments, CDR3 sequences were aligned to IMGT reference sequences. For a sequence to be retained, a match of at least six nucleotides was required to both a V gene segment and a J gene segment. A rearrangement was called productive if the CDR3 had no stop codons and remained in frame with V and J, and every other rearrangement was called non-productive. Following IMGT convention, CDR3 was defined as the stretch from the second conserved V-encoded cysteine up to the conserved J-encoded phenylalanine. Sequences without an unambiguous match to a single V gene segment were excluded from the earlier analysis of a few hundred of the donors. In an earlier analysis of 587 of the donors, a V segment was called functional when productive rearrangements were above 56.7%, and segregating when the standard deviation between donors exceeded 5%. A statistical classification framework was developed to diagnose cytomegalovirus status using the catalog of TCR beta chain sequences. In a later analysis, V and J genes were assigned by comparing TCR nucleotide sequences against IMGT/GENE-DB human TR gene sequences. A later analysis assigned CDR3 sequences and most-parsimonious VDJ recombination scenarios with the TCRdist pipeline. In a later analysis, each TCR beta chain was defined by its CDR3 amino acid sequence together with its V-gene family, and reads without a unique V-gene family were excluded. As a way to deal with suspected cross-contamination and a sequencing artifact, a later analysis dropped approximately 590 nucleotide sequences that were highly shared and had low generation probability. In a later analysis, a clonal expansion index for each public chain was calculated from normalized within-repertoire ranks of inferred template counts. A later analysis computed generation probabilities with a VDJ recombination model fitted to out-of-frame rearrangements, and checked the results against IGoR. A later analysis scored TCR-TCR, TCR-HLA and TCR-CMV co-occurrence with hypergeometric tests, applying a repertoire-size bias correction to TCR pairs. To estimate false discovery rates, a later analysis permuted the HLA or CMV assignments 20 times. A later analysis grouped co-occurring TCRs with DBSCAN, adding TCRdist sequence similarity when clustering within HLA-allele-positive subsets. Co-occurrence clustering excluded repertoires with fewer than 30,000 or more than 120,000 public chains, plus five with anomalous nucleotide sharing. Entries here come from immuneACCESS through TCRdb and include only in-frame sequences with V and J called. Some clones fail to appear in such tables; in the studies checked, an unresolved V gene covers under half of the shortfall, and the cause of the remainder is unknown. From that table come the V and J calls and clone size; the DNA was used to work out D and trimming. Recorded for this sample are 150,000 or so clones; approximately 78% of them occurred a single time. The leading ten clones occupy 1.5% of the sample.

These data belong to a study of cytomegalovirus exposure and HLA in healthy donors (dated by TCRdb to the late 2010s). Notes on the research overall: According to an earlier analysis of 587 of the donors, 150 million to 200 million T cells yielded 120 million or so unique TCR beta sequences and approximately 280 Gb of sequence data. About 280 gigabases of sequencing data and about 92 million unique TCR sequences made up an early release that covered approximately 650 HLA-typed donors. Of the approximately 400 genotyped donors, less than 85% were placed in the genetic ancestry cluster associated with self-reported Caucasian donors. The study aimed to test whether cataloging public T cell receptors could reveal signatures of past pathogen exposure. Using immunosequencing, the study profiled T cell repertoires from 666 subjects and related those repertoires to cytomegalovirus serostatus. Along with the roughly 670-subject first cohort, a separate validation cohort of over a hundred different subjects was used. To predict cytomegalovirus infection status, the study combined high-throughput TCR immunosequencing, statistical association of individual TCRs with disease status, and machine learning. A later analysis re-analyzed previously published TCR beta repertoires from 650 to 800 donors and added high-resolution HLA genotyping to study TCR occurrence patterns. Rather than using new phenotypic data, the later analysis identified candidate immune exposures from TCR beta sequences and from how often those sequences occurred across donors. An earlier analysis of around 640 of the donors used high-throughput TCR beta sequencing to judge whether each TCR beta V gene segment behaved as functional or pseudogenic. Alongside the repertoire data, information on donor age, sex, ethnicity and CMV serostatus was compiled. Genome-wide SNP genotypes for about 55% of the roughly 670 donors were used in a later genetic analysis, which treated that subset as a discovery cohort. Every repertoire in the discovery cohort had been generated on one and the same sequencing platform. Both class I and class II loci were covered by HLA typing, at four-digit resolution. Typing coverage varied by locus: roughly 629-630 donors for A, B, C, DRB1 and DQB1; 522 for DQA1; 600 to 610 for DPA1; some 470 for DPB1. Four or five DR-DQ haplotypes were treated as single units for association and clustering because of strong linkage in the cohort. On average, around 240,000 unique TCR beta nucleotide sequences were sequenced per donor among more than 350 genotyped donors of the cohort, with approximately 18% of those sequences being non-productive.

The cohort consisted of 650 to 700 healthy bone marrow donors. At the time of sampling, all cohort members were nominally healthy, though unrecorded immune exposures were likely present. The donor was CMV seronegative and belonged to the group of roughly 330 seronegative cohort members. A peripheral blood sample was provided by each donor, and peripheral blood mononuclear cells were used for TCR beta sequencing. Genomic DNA was extracted from the blood cell samples with the Qiagen DNeasy Blood Extraction Kit. On the study overall, not on this receptor specifically: A group of highly shared sequence variants was considered likely to be a technical artifact of the sequencing pipeline. According to a later analysis, most CMV-associated TCR beta chains appeared to be HLA-restricted, and the HLA associations seemed to be driven largely by CMV exposure. Because counts were too low, about 18 rarely observed V segments, including chromosome 9 orphons, were excluded from the earlier analysis of about 500 of the donors. Compared with the roughly 670-donor mean, donors in an Asian-associated ancestry cluster had fewer N-insertions in productive TCRs, according to a later genetic analysis. Across donors, most TCR sequences were observed very rarely, whereas some public TCRs were present in many individuals. A later genetic analysis associated a missense DCLRE1C variant with V-gene and J-gene trimming of TCR beta chains, and an independent cohort replicated the association. Because the 87-base-pair reads could not distinguish some IMGT-functional V segments, including TRBV6-2 and TRBV6-3, those segments were excluded. In a later analysis, HLA-associated TCR beta chains showed more clonal expansion and lower generation probabilities than non-associated chains that were equally common. Strong co-occurrence of HLA alleles, especially DR and DQ, made assigning TCR associations to individual alleles difficult. According to the authors, the approach could potentially be generalized to other disease states and immunological phenotypes. Because some donors lacked HLA typing at each locus, the association tests relied only on the typed subset. According to a later analysis, TCR association rates differed among HLA loci, with DRB1 alleles showing the most associated TCRs and HLA-C alleles showing the fewest. The study gave a list of 150 to 200 TCR beta chains associated with cytomegalovirus. A further reported finding was that TCR beta sequences accurately predicted the HLA-A and HLA-B alleles for most subjects in the first cohort. In vitro tests confirmed that three of the cytomegalovirus-associated TCR beta chains recognize cytomegalovirus antigens. In an earlier analysis of some 500 of the donors, most TCR beta V segments were observed in productive rearrangements about 87% or about 30% of the time, broadly matching IMGT annotations. The presence/absence analyses assumed that sequencing depth was roughly uniform across donors, and that assumption may not be true. In this cohort, only TCR beta chains were sequenced, and detectable features were limited by the absence of alpha or paired-chain data. A later analysis associated roughly 17,000 TCR beta sequences with specific HLA alleles at a false discovery rate of 0.05. In both the original and validation cohorts, the classifier was reported to diagnose cytomegalovirus status with high specificity and sensitivity. For the cohort, immune exposure information was limited to CMV serostatus. Correlated functional status among segregating V segments might be attributable to linkage disequilibrium, but an unknown experimental factor could not be ruled out. In a later analysis, several top co-occurrence clusters were reported to appear linked to parvovirus B19, influenza, CMV and Epstein-Barr virus.

This receptor was identified in a female donor in good health and CMV-seronegative. The rearranged chain carries TRBV7-9 and TRBJ1-1; 7 bases in between match TRBD1. The sequencing input was PBMCs. CDR3 loop: CASSSRDSTEAFF. In nucleotide form, the sequence is TGTGCCAGCAGCTCCCGGGACAGCACTGAAGCTTTCTTT.